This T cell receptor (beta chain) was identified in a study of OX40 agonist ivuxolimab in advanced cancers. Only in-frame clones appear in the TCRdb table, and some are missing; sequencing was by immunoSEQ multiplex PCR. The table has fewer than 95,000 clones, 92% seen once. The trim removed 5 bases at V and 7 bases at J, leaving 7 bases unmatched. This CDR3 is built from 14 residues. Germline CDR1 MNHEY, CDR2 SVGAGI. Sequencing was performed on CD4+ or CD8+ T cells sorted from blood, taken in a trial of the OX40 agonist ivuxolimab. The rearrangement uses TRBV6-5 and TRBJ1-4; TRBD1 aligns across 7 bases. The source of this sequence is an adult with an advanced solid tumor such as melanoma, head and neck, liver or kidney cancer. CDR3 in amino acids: CASSRQGSGEKLFF. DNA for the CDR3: TGTGCCAGCAGTCGACAGGGTTCAGGTGAAAAACTGTTTTTT.